Presented here are 8 T cell receptor beta chains from one specimen sequenced in a study of T cell responses to AZD1222 COVID-19 vaccine. The data were produced by immunoSEQ multiplex PCR, yet TCRdb's version contains in-frame clones alone and is incomplete. The sample records 120,000 or so clones, 85% to 95% being singletons. The sample consisted of peripheral blood, taken 28 days after the second AZD1222 dose. These receptors were taken from an adult who received the AZD1222 COVID-19 vaccine.

J is TRBJ1-2 and V is TRBV18, with unresolved D. The CDR3 runs to 13 residues. Germline V gives CDR1 KGHSH, CDR2 LQKENI. V was cut by 3 bases and J by 14 bases, with 19 bases left in between. CDR3 DNA: TGTGCCAGCTCACCGGCTAAGGGCCCTTTGGCTACCTTC. Protein product: CASSPAKGPLATF.

J is TRBJ1-3 and V is TRBV10-3, with D perhaps matching TRBD1 (6 bases). This CDR3 has 14 residues. Looked up from germline, CDR1 is ENHRY and CDR2 is SYGVKD. Between the trimmed V and J ends, which lost 7 bases and 0 bases, there was a span of 10 bases. CDR3 in amino acids: CAIKGVSSGNTIYF. In DNA, the CDR3 is TGTGCCATCAAGGGGGTCAGCTCTGGAAACACCATATATTTT.

The chain couples TRBV10-2 to TRBJ1-5, with a tentative D call TRBD1 (6 bases). Trimming cost V 3 bases and J 7 bases, with 19 bases left between them. The CDR3 consists of 16 residues. Germline CDR1 WSHSY, CDR2 SAAADI. The CDR3 region has the DNA TGCGCCAGCAGTGATGGTGGGACACCAAGTGGGCAGCCCCAGCATTTT. Its translation is CASSDGGTPSGQPQHF.

The J gene is TRBJ2-3, the V gene TRBV9, with 12 bases lining up with TRBD2. The CDR3 runs 16 residues. V lost 4 bases to trimming and J lost 4 bases; unmatched junction nucleotides: 7. The V gene's germline CDR1 is SGDLS and CDR2 YYNGEE. CDR3 sequence reads: CASSPTSGRNADTQYF. Here the CDR3 DNA reads TGTGCCAGCAGCCCAACTAGCGGGAGGAACGCAGATACGCAGTATTTT. Variable domain in full (rest from reference TRBV9 and TRBJ2-3): DSGVTQTPKHLITATGQRVTLRCSPRSGDLSVYWYQQSLDQGLQFLIQYYNGEERAKGNILERFSAQQFPDLHSELNLSSLELGDSALYFCASSPTSGRNADTQYFGPGTRLTVL.

This clone came up once. At one boundary the junction diverges from the germline segment, which might be a read error. The V and J genes are TRBV6-5 and TRBJ1-1, with TRBD1 matching over 8 bases. CDR1 is MNHEY, CDR2 SVGAGI, per germline. The CDR3 loop spans 15 amino acids. This CDR3 reads CASTYRGFTDTEAFF. CDR3 coding DNA: TGTGCCAGCACTTACAGGGGGTTCACGGACACTGAAGCTTTCTTT.

The chain carries TRBV6-5 and TRBJ1-5; no reliable D call. The CDR3 is 12 amino acids. V lost 6 bases and J lost 10, with 13 bases in between. Germline V gene lookup returns CDR1 MNHEY and CDR2 SVGAGI. The CDR3 is CASRNAKGPQHF. The CDR3 region has the DNA TGTGCCAGCAGAAATGCGAAAGGTCCCCAGCATTTT.

To note about this clone: A junction boundary mismatches the germline segment, possibly from a read error. The chain recombines TRBV12-5 with TRBJ2-4; 7 bases fit TRBD1. The CDR3 runs to 15 residues. Germline V gives CDR1 LGHNT, CDR2 FRNRAP. In DNA, the CDR3 is TGTGCTAGTGGTTTGTTAGGGACAGCAAAAAACATTCAATACTTC. This translates into CASGLLGTAKNIQYF.

This clone was recorded once. The V gene is TRBV2, the J gene TRBJ2-5; 14 bases map to TRBD2. This CDR3 contains 17 residues. Germline CDR1 reads SNHLY; CDR2 reads FYNNEI. The junction had 14 bases not matched to a gene; V was cut back by 10 bases and J by 4 bases. CDR3 amino acids: CATTPGTSGRVGETQYF. The CDR3 DNA is TGTGCCACCACGCCCGGGACTAGCGGGAGAGTAGGAGAGACCCAGTACTTC.